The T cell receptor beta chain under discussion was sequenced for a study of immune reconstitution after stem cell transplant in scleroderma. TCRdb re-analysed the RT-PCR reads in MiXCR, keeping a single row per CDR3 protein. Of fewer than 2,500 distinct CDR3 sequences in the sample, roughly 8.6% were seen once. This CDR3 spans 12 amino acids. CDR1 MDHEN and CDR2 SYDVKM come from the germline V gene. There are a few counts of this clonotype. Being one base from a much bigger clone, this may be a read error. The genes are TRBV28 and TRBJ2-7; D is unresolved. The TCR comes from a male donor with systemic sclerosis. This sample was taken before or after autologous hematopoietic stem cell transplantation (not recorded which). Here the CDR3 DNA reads TGTGCCAGCAGTATCGAAGTCTACGGGCAGTACTTC. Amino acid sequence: CASSIEVYGQYF.